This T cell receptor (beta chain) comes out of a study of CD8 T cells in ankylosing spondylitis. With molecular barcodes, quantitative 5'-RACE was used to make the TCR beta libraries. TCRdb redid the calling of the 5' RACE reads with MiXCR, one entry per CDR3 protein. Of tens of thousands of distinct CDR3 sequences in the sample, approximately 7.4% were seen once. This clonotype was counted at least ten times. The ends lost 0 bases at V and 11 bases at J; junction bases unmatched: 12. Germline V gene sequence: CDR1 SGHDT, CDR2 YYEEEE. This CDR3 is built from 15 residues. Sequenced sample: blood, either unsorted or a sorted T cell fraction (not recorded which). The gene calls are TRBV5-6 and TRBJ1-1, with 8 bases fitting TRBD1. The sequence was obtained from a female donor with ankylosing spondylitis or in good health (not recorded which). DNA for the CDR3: TGTGCCAGCAGCTTGGTGGGGGCAGGGGGCCTTTTGGCTTTCTTT. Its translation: CASSLVGAGGLLAFF.